This paragraph reports one T cell receptor beta chain. The CDR3 consists of 20 residues. The J segment lost 4 bases and the V segment lost 1 base, leaving 19 bases of the junction unmatched. Germline lookup yields CDR1 SGHTA and CDR2 FQGNSA. These data belong to a study of T-cell reconstitution after alpha-beta-depleted transplantation in children. Unique molecular identifiers tagged the TCRbeta library. TCRdb called the PCR reads again in MiXCR, with one record for every CDR3 protein. The table includes some 200,000 distinct CDR3 sequences, more than 12% detected once. The chain joins TRBV7-2 to TRBJ2-7, with 10 bases identical to TRBD1. The material was PBMCs from the stem cell graft donor, obtained from the stem cell graft. The TCR comes from a human donor who donated a stem cell graft to a child with acute lymphoblastic leukemia. CDR3 nucleotides: TGTGCCAGCAGCTTAGGGCGACCCTGGGACAGGGGTTCTTCGAGGTACGAGCAGTACTTC. The encoded protein is CASSLGRPWDRGSSRYEQYF.